This T cell receptor beta chain was retrieved from a study of T cells in Graves' hyperthyroidism and ophthalmopathy. Trimming took 4 bases from V and 0 from J, leaving 10 bases between them. CDR1 and CDR2 from the germline V gene are MNHEY and SMNVEV (reference sequence). The CDR3 spans 14 residues. The investigators amplified TCR beta CDR3 regions from RNA transcripts. A first-round RT-PCR of the TCR CDR3 used the HTBI primer set. Each CDR3 protein is one row after TCRdb ran MiXCR on the multiplex PCR reads. The sample contains nearly 600,000 distinct CDR3 sequences, about 15% of which appear only once.

This clonotype originated in a woman in her 30s with Graves' hyperthyroidism that later progressed to Graves' ophthalmopathy. The chain employs TRBV27 and TRBJ2-7; D possibly uses TRBD1 or TRBD2 (5 bases each). The sequencing sample was made of blood. The CDR3 loop reads CASSSGQSSYEQYF. CDR3 bases: TGTGCCAGCAGTTCGGGGCAGAGCTCCTACGAGCAGTACTTC.